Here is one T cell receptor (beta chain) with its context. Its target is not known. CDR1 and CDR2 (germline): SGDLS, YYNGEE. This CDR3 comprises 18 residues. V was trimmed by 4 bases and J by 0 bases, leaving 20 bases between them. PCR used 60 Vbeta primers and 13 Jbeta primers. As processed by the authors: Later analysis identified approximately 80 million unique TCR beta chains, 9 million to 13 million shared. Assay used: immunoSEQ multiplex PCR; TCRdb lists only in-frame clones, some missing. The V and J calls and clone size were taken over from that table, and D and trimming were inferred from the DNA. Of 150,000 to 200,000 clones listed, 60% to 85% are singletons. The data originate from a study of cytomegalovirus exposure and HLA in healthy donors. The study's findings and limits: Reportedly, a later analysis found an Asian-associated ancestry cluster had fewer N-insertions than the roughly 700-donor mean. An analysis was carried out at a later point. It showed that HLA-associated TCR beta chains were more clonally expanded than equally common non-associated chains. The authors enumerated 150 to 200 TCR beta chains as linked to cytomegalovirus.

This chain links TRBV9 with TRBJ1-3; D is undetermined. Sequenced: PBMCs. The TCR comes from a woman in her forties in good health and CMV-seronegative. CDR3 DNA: TGTGCCAGCAGCAAAACCCCTGGACTGCAAAGCTCTGGAAACACCATATATTTT. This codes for CASSKTPGLQSSGNTIYF.